The next 16 T cell receptor beta chains were all read from a single sample in a study of PD-1 blockade in classical Hodgkin lymphoma. Following autologous stem cell transplantation, relapse occurred in every patient, and exposure to brentuximab vedotin varied. This table comes from immunoSEQ multiplex PCR, and its TCRdb copy is limited to in-frame clones, with some not included. The repertoire holds around 45,000 clones, 88% seen once, with roughly 9.1% in the top ten. Sequences were derived from peripheral blood mononuclear cells (PBMCs), sampled at baseline. The receptors come from a human donor with classical Hodgkin lymphoma.

The rearrangement joins TRBV2 to TRBJ2-7; the D call may be TRBD1 or TRBD2 (6 bases each). With 5 bases removed from V and 4 bases from J, the gap between germline ends came to 12 bases. This CDR3 spans 13 amino acids. Germline V gives CDR1 SNHLY, CDR2 FYNNEI. CDR3 DNA sequence: TGTGCCAGCAGTACGGGGGCGGGATACGAGCAGTACTTC. Amino acids: CASSTGAGYEQYF.

The rearrangement uses TRBV4-2 and TRBJ1-5; D may be TRBD1 (5 bases). The CDR3 is 15 residues long. V lost 3 bases and J 4 bases, leaving 13 bases between the germline ends. Germline loops: CDR1 LGHNA, CDR2 YNFKEQ. The CDR3 DNA sequence: TGTGCCAGCAGCCAGCAACTCCAGGGTAATCAGCCCCAGCATTTT. This gives the protein CASSQQLQGNQPQHF.

The chain uses TRBV27 and TRBJ1-5, with a tentative D call TRBD1 (6 bases). Trimming pared 7 bases from V and 0 bases from J, leaving 22 bases between. CDR3 length: 18 amino acids. The germline V gene encodes CDR1 MNHEY and CDR2 SMNVEV (reference sequence). The DNA for the CDR3 is TGTGCCAGCATCGGAATCGGGGGGCCCTCGTATAGCAATCAGCCCCAGCATTTT. This translates into CASIGIGGPSYSNQPQHF.

The J gene is TRBJ2-2, the V gene TRBV6-4; D perhaps matches TRBD1 (5 bases). The CDR3 sequence is 14 residues long. Trimming cost V 0 bases and J 4 bases, with 6 bases left between them. The V gene's germline CDR1 is MRHNA and CDR2 SNTAGT. Here the CDR3 reads CASSDSGATGELFF. The CDR3 DNA follows: TGTGCCAGCAGTGACTCAGGGGCCACCGGGGAGCTGTTTTTT.

The chain joins TRBV9 to TRBJ1-2, with D hard to call. Germline CDR1 is SGDLS and CDR2 is YYNGEE. The CDR3 spans 13 residues. V was cut by 5 bases and J by 4 bases, with 12 bases left in between. As DNA, the CDR3 is TGTGCCAGCAGGGCTGGAGCGCTCTATGGCTACACCTTC. Amino acids: CASRAGALYGYTF.

This clone was seen a few times. This sequence joins TRBV5-1 and TRBJ2-1, with 7 positions matching TRBD2. This CDR3 is 15 amino acids long. The V gene end was trimmed by 0 bases and the J gene end by 2 bases; junction bases not matched to a gene: 2. Per germline, CDR1 SGHRS and CDR2 YFSETQ. The CDR3 protein is CASSLVAGAYNEQFF. The CDR3 DNA reads TGCGCCAGCAGCTTGGTGGCGGGAGCCTACAATGAGCAGTTCTTC.

The chain is built from TRBV5-1 and TRBJ2-3; 11 bases map to TRBD1. This CDR3 contains 16 residues. Germline CDR1 and CDR2: SGHRS and YFSETQ. The V segment lost 4 bases and the J segment 4 bases; nucleotides outside the gene matches: 8. CDR3 residues: CASSRNGQGASDTQYF. The CDR3, as DNA: TGCGCCAGCAGCCGAAATGGACAGGGGGCATCAGATACGCAGTATTTT.

V usage is TRBV9 and J usage is TRBJ2-1; D ambiguous. The ends were cut back, 10 bases at V and 6 bases at J, with 11 bases in the middle. This CDR3 region has 11 residues. Per the germline V gene, CDR1 is SGDLS and CDR2 is YYNGEE. CDR3 amino acids: CAAQRPNEQFF. CDR3 coding DNA: TGTGCCGCACAACGGCCCAATGAGCAGTTCTTC.

CDR3 coding DNA: TGTGCCAGCAGTTTTCTCGGGGGGCAGAGAGATACGCAGTATTTT. It translates to CASSFLGGQRDTQYF. The chain uses TRBV27 and TRBJ2-3, with D perhaps matching TRBD2 (7 bases). CDR3 size: 15 residues. Germline V CDR1 and CDR2: MNHEY, SMNVEV (reference sequence). V dropped 3 bases and J dropped 5 bases, with 15 bases sitting between them.

This chain links TRBV27 with TRBJ2-2; D perhaps matches TRBD1 (5 bases). The CDR3 extends over 16 amino acids. Trimming removed 3 bases from V and 3 bases from J, with 14 bases in between. Looked up from germline, CDR1 is MNHEY and CDR2 is SMNVEV (reference sequence). The CDR3 nucleotides read TGTGCCAGCAGTTTCAGACAGACCCTACACACCGGGGAGCTGTTTTTT. Protein sequence: CASSFRQTLHTGELFF.

The V call is TRBV11-1, the J call TRBJ2-5; D may correspond to TRBD1 or TRBD2 (5 bases each). V was shortened by 5 bases and J by 5 bases, with 18 bases between the two germline ends. This CDR3 has 15 residues. Germline values: CDR1 SGHAT, CDR2 FQDESV (reference sequence). The CDR3 here is CASSAGERGDETQYF. In nucleotides, the CDR3 is TGTGCCAGCAGCGCTGGGGAGAGGGGTGATGAGACCCAGTACTTC.

The chain carries TRBV18 and TRBJ2-2, with 9 bases lining up with TRBD1. There are 15 residues in the CDR3. The ends lost 6 bases at V and 4 bases at J; junction bases unmatched: 6. Germline CDR1 and CDR2: KGHSH and LQKENI. Here the CDR3 reads CASSRGQGVTGELFF. CDR3 bases: TGTGCCAGCTCGCGGGGACAGGGAGTCACCGGGGAGCTGTTTTTT.

This rearrangement joins TRBV15 to TRBJ2-5, with 7 bases that match TRBD1. CDR1 LNHNV and CDR2 YYDKDF come from the germline V gene (reference sequence). V lost 4 bases to trimming and J lost 5 bases; unmatched junction nucleotides: 10. This CDR3 spans 15 amino acids. The CDR3 loop is CATSTSTGESETQYF. The CDR3 DNA sequence: TGTGCCACCAGCACTTCCACAGGGGAAAGCGAGACCCAGTACTTC.

The chain combines TRBV27 with TRBJ1-5, with D possibly TRBD1 on 5 matching bases. CDR1 and CDR2 (germline): MNHEY, SMNVEV (reference sequence). The CDR3 is 12 amino acids. Trimming shortened V by 5 bases and J by 6 bases, and 8 bases separated the two germline ends. The CDR3 sequence: CASSAQGQPQHF. CDR3 sequence (DNA): TGTGCCAGCAGTGCGCAGGGTCAGCCCCAGCATTTT.

The chain employs TRBV25-1 and TRBJ2-3, with 14 bases matching TRBD2. CDR3 size: 13 residues. Germline V gene lookup returns CDR1 MGHDK and CDR2 SYGVNS. V was clipped by 8 bases and J by 5 bases; unmatched bases: 0. CDR3 nucleotides: TGTGCCAGCGGACTAGCGGGAGGAGATACGCAGTATTTT. Its translation is CASGLAGGDTQYF.

V gene TRBV9 combines with J gene TRBJ2-1, with no clear D. Trimming removed 7 bases at V and 8 bases at J, with 16 bases between. Germline values: CDR1 SGDLS, CDR2 YYNGEE. CDR3 size: 13 residues. The CDR3: CASGSGVPHEQFF. In DNA, the CDR3 is TGTGCCAGCGGAAGTGGGGTGCCGCATGAGCAGTTCTTC.